The 14 T cell receptor beta chains given below trace back to one sample, sequenced in a study of blood T cell repertoires in COVID-19. The assay was immunoSEQ multiplex PCR, and TCRdb's table has in-frame clones only and misses some. This sample carries a few hundred thousand clones, 87% of them seen once, and the ten largest clones take approximately 7.8%. The sequenced sample consisted of peripheral blood. These receptors all come from a woman in her 50s who had recovered from COVID-19.

The chain combines TRBV9 with TRBJ2-7; TRBD2 agrees at 7 bases. CDR3 size: 15 residues. Looked up from germline, CDR1 is SGDLS and CDR2 is YYNGEE. J was trimmed by 2 bases and V by 0 bases; bases with no gene match: 5. The CDR3 region has the DNA TGTGCCAGCAGCGTAGACTCGCGGGAGCCCTACGAGCAGTACTTC. The encoded protein is CASSVDSREPYEQYF.

The sample holds many counts of this clone. The CDR3 DNA reads as TGTGCCAGCAGCTCGCCAGGGGCCTGGCAGGTCATGTCCCACGAGCAGTACTTC. As protein: CASSSPGAWQVMSHEQYF. V usage is TRBV5-6 and J usage is TRBJ2-7; the D gene is possibly TRBD1 (6 bases). The CDR3 is 18 amino acids. Between the trimmed V and J ends, which lost 3 bases and 5 bases, there was a span of 27 bases. Germline lookup yields CDR1 SGHDT and CDR2 YYEEEE.

The J gene is TRBJ2-5, the V gene TRBV5-6; D remains ambiguous. CDR3 length equals 11 residues. V was shortened by 4 bases and J by 4 bases, with 5 bases between the two germline ends. CDR1 is SGHDT, CDR2 YYEEEE, per germline. CDR3 coding DNA: TGTGCCAGCAGCGCCAGAGAGACCCAGTACTTC. This translates into CASSARETQYF.

This chain joins TRBV18 and TRBJ1-1; D ambiguous. CDR1 is KGHSH, CDR2 LQKENI, per germline. This CDR3 spans 14 amino acids. V dropped 5 bases and J dropped 5 bases, with 15 bases sitting between them. The CDR3 is CASSELASRTEAFF. CDR3 DNA sequence: TGTGCCAGCTCAGAACTAGCGTCTAGGACTGAAGCTTTCTTT.

This sequence joins TRBV2 and TRBJ2-2; D is uncertain. This CDR3 region has 12 residues. With 1 base removed from V and 8 bases from J, the gap between germline ends came to 5 bases. Germline CDR1 SNHLY, CDR2 FYNNEI. This CDR3 is CASSEGIGELFF. The DNA for the CDR3 is TGTGCCAGCAGTGAAGGTATAGGGGAGCTGTTTTTT.

The CDR3 bases are TGTGCCAGTAGTATGTCCACAGTTGTCAAAAACATTCAGTACTTC. This sequence encodes CASSMSTVVKNIQYF. The rearrangement uses TRBV19 and TRBJ2-4; unclear D gene. CDR1 is LNHDA, CDR2 SQIVND, per germline (reference sequence). The CDR3 runs 15 residues. Between the trimmed V and J ends, which lost 3 bases and 3 bases, there was a span of 12 bases.

The chain couples TRBV7-2 to TRBJ2-3; 7 nucleotides line up with TRBD2. The V gene's germline CDR1 is SGHTA and CDR2 FQGNSA. V shed 3 bases and J 0 bases; nucleotides not matched to a gene: 3. The CDR3 is 15 residues long. In DNA, the CDR3 is TGTGCCAGCAGCTTGCTAGCGGTTAGCACAGATACGCAGTATTTT. It yields the protein CASSLLAVSTDTQYF.

The V call is TRBV28, the J call TRBJ1-6; 7 nucleotides agree with TRBD1. The CDR3 has 16 residues. After removal of 6 bases from V and 3 bases from J, the junction contained 8 bases not matched to a gene. The V gene's germline CDR1 is MDHEN and CDR2 SYDVKM. The CDR3 DNA sequence: TGTGCCAGCAGGTCCGACAGGGCGTACTATAATTCACCCCTCCACTTT. Amino acids: CASRSDRAYYNSPLHF. Full variable domain (outside the CDR3, taken from reference TRBV28 and TRBJ1-6): DVKVTQSSRYLVKRTGEKVFLECVQDMDHENMFWYRQDPGLGLRLIYFSYDVKMKEKGDIPEGYSVSREKKERFSLILESASTNQTSMYLCASRSDRAYYNSPLHFGNGTRLTVT.

The rearrangement uses TRBV2 and TRBJ1-3; D might be TRBD1 (6 bases). Germline CDR1 SNHLY, CDR2 FYNNEI. The CDR3 spans 15 residues. Trimming removed 4 bases from V and 3 bases from J, with 13 bases in between. DNA of the CDR3: TGTGCCAGCAGTGTGGGGCAGGGGTATGGAAACACCATATATTTT. Translating gives CASSVGQGYGNTIYF.

This sequence joins TRBV3-1 (or the pseudogene TRBV3-2) and TRBJ1-1, with 8 bases lining up with TRBD1. In germline, CDR1 is LGHDT, CDR2 YNNKEL (reference sequence). The CDR3 sequence is 13 residues long. Germline trimming cut 0 bases from V and 10 bases from J; bases unmatched to any gene: 4. CDR3 in DNA: TGTGCCAGCAGCCAAGATCCCACAGGGGGAGCTTTCTTT. Amino acids: CASSQDPTGGAFF.

The chain joins TRBV12-3 or TRBV12-4 to TRBJ2-1; maybe TRBD2 (5 bases). This CDR3 region has 13 residues. The germline V and J ends were trimmed by 6 bases and 9 bases, with 15 bases remaining between them. The DNA for the CDR3 is TGTGCCAGCAGCCAAAGGACTGACTTTGAGCAGTTCTTC. Translated: CASSQRTDFEQFF.

The rearrangement links TRBV14 to TRBJ2-1, with 9 bases fitting TRBD2. Germline V CDR1 and CDR2: SGHDN, FVKESK. CDR3 length equals 14 residues. V shed 4 bases, J shed 8 bases, and the junction held 6 bases outside the gene matches. The CDR3, as DNA: TGTGCCAGCAGCCTTAGACTAGCGGTTGATGAGCAGTTCTTC. Amino acids: CASSLRLAVDEQFF.

This chain joins TRBV16 and TRBJ2-1; 7 bases agree with TRBD1. Per the germline V gene, CDR1 is KGHSY and CDR2 is FQNENV. The trim removed 6 bases at V and 1 base at J, leaving 9 bases unmatched. This CDR3 contains 16 residues. CDR3 in DNA: TGTGCCAGCAGTCTAACGGACAGGATTTCCTACAATGAGCAGTTCTTC. This gives the protein CASSLTDRISYNEQFF.

The chain is built from TRBV9 and TRBJ2-5; D remains unclear. V lost 0 bases to trimming and J lost 0 bases, with 6 bases between them. Germline V CDR1 and CDR2: SGDLS, YYNGEE. There are 14 residues in the CDR3. In DNA, the CDR3 is TGTGCCAGCAGCGTAGGCAGGTACCAAGAGACCCAGTACTTC. This sequence encodes CASSVGRYQETQYF.